Below, 31 T cell receptor beta chains from the same sample are listed, as sequenced in a study of CD8 T cells in ankylosing spondylitis. MiXCR, run by TCRdb on the 5' RACE reads, gives a single entry per CDR3 protein. The sample has 35,000 or so distinct CDR3 sequences; 4.5% to 6% are singletons. Sequencing was performed on blood, either unsorted or a sorted T cell fraction (not recorded which). These receptors were obtained from a male donor with ankylosing spondylitis or in good health (not recorded which).

The sample holds many counts of this clonotype. The chain joins TRBV10-3 to TRBJ2-1; TRBD2 matches at 9 bases. Trimming removed 8 bases from V and 9 bases from J; junction bases left unmatched: 8. There are 13 residues in the CDR3. Germline V gene lookup returns CDR1 ENHRY and CDR2 SYGVKD. The CDR3 loop reads CAIGAGGPIEQFF. The CDR3 bases are TGTGCCATCGGGGCGGGAGGGCCGATTGAGCAGTTCTTC.

This clonotype was counted at least ten times. J is TRBJ1-6 and V is TRBV10-3, with 8 bases identical to TRBD1. The germline CDR1 and CDR2 sequences are ENHRY and SYGVKD. The CDR3 is 17 amino acids. Trimming cost V 6 bases and J 0 bases; bases outside gene matches: 7. CDR3 sequence: CAIRGSGGDSYNSPLHF. The CDR3 DNA is TGTGCCATCAGGGGCTCAGGGGGCGACTCCTATAATTCACCCCTCCACTTT.

This clonotype was counted many times. The chain combines TRBV18 with TRBJ2-1; TRBD2 matches 8 bases. The germline V gene encodes CDR1 KGHSH and CDR2 LQKENI. The J segment lost 0 bases and the V segment lost 3 bases, leaving 7 bases of the junction unmatched. The CDR3 is 17 amino acids. CDR3 bases: TGTGCCAGCTCACCCTTGACTAGCGCGAGCTCCTACAATGAGCAGTTCTTC. Translating it yields CASSPLTSASSYNEQFF. The variable domain in full, with the rest retrieved from reference TRBV18 and TRBJ2-1, is NAGVMQNPRHLVRRRGQEARLRCSPMKGHSHVYWYRQLPEEGLKFMVYLQKENIIDESGMPKERFSAEFPKEGPSILRIQQVVRGDSAAYFCASSPLTSASSYNEQFFGPGTRLTVL.

This clonotype was recorded at least ten times. The CDR3 sequence is CASRNDQETQYF. The CDR3 DNA is TGTGCCAGCAGGAATGACCAAGAGACCCAGTACTTC. V gene TRBV2 combines with J gene TRBJ2-5; no clear D gene. CDR1 and CDR2 (germline): SNHLY, FYNNEI. V lost 6 bases and J lost 0, with 5 bases in between. CDR3 size: 12 residues.

Concerning this clonotype: The junction does not match germline at one end; this may be a read error. J is TRBJ1-5 and V is TRBV6-6; TRBD1 might be the D (5 bases). CDR3 size: 13 residues. Germline assignment: CDR1 MNHNY and CDR2 SVGAGI (reference sequence). The CDR3 reads CAGSSRGAQPQHF. The CDR3 DNA reads as TGTGCCGGCAGTTCACGGGGCGCCCAGCCCCAGCATTTT.

The rearrangement uses TRBV20-1 and TRBJ2-1; D remains ambiguous. Looked up from germline, CDR1 is DFQATT and CDR2 is SNEGSKA (reference sequence). This CDR3 is built from 15 residues. The CDR3 here is CIWRKIPSSYNEQFF. CDR3 DNA sequence: TGCATCTGGCGGAAGATTCCGAGCTCCTACAATGAGCAGTTCTTC.

In its sample, this clonotype was seen many times. V gene TRBV29-1 combines with J gene TRBJ1-2, with 11 bases identical to TRBD1. The ends lost 7 bases at V and 3 bases at J; junction bases unmatched: 4. Looked up from germline, CDR1 is SQVTM and CDR2 is ANQGSEA. The CDR3 runs 13 residues. The CDR3 loop is CSAGQGADYGYTF. The DNA of the CDR3 is TGCAGCGCTGGACAGGGGGCGGACTATGGCTACACCTTC.

This clonotype was detected many times. This chain connects TRBV5-1 to TRBJ1-5, with 7 bases fitting TRBD1. The CDR3 has 14 residues. The germline CDR1 and CDR2 sequences are SGHRS and YFSETQ. V trimming: 4 bases; J trimming: 6 bases; junction bases outside the gene matches: 7. CDR3 sequence: CASSATGISQPQHF. In DNA, the CDR3 is TGCGCCAGCAGCGCGACAGGGATTAGTCAGCCCCAGCATTTT.

This clonotype was seen ten or more times. This chain connects TRBV7-2 to TRBJ1-1, with no clear D. CDR1 is SGHTA, CDR2 FQGNSA, per germline. V lost 5 bases and J 4 bases, leaving 11 bases between the germline ends. The CDR3 is 13 amino acids. The DNA for the CDR3 is TGTGCCAGCAGCGACTACTCTGGCACTGAAGCTTTCTTT. Protein product: CASSDYSGTEAFF.

This clonotype was counted at least ten times. The chain recombines TRBV3-1 with TRBJ2-5, with D unclear. Germline-derived CDR1 and CDR2 are LGHDT and YNNKEL (reference sequence). CDR3 size: 12 residues. The ends were cut back, 8 bases at V and 5 bases at J, with 12 bases in the middle. This chain's CDR3 is CASGPTRETQYF. CDR3 bases: TGTGCCAGCGGACCAACCAGGGAGACCCAGTACTTC.

This clonotype was found many times. The chain uses TRBV28 and TRBJ2-7; TRBD2 is a possible D gene (6 bases). Trimming pared 6 bases from V and 4 bases from J, leaving 10 bases between. The CDR3 spans 12 residues. Germline V gives CDR1 MDHEN, CDR2 SYDVKM. The CDR3 reads CASRDSGYEQYF. Written as DNA, the CDR3 is TGTGCCAGCAGGGATAGCGGATACGAGCAGTACTTC.

Points on this clonotype: A much larger clone differs from this one at a single base, so this may be a read error. Here the CDR3 omits its conserved ending phenylalanine or tryptophan, so a read error is the likely source. The chain links TRBV27 to TRBJ2-7; tentatively, D is TRBD1 or TRBD2 (5 bases each). This CDR3 is built from 14 residues. The germline V and J ends were trimmed by 4 bases and 3 bases, with 13 bases remaining between them. Germline V CDR1 and CDR2: MNHEY, SMNVEV (reference sequence). The CDR3 DNA is TGTGCCAGCAGTTGGGGGAATTTAAACTACGAGCAGTACCTC. This translates into CASSWGNLNYEQYL.

This clonotype showed up many times. V gene TRBV3-1 combines with J gene TRBJ2-3; D is undetermined. Trimming removed 0 bases from V and 2 bases from J, with 12 bases in between. The CDR3 consists of 16 residues. Germline values: CDR1 LGHDT, CDR2 YNNKEL (reference sequence). The CDR3 DNA reads TGTGCCAGCAGCCAAGATCCAGCGACTTCCACAGATACGCAGTATTTT. Its translation: CASSQDPATSTDTQYF.

This clonotype has at least ten counts. The chain uses TRBV20-1 and TRBJ2-2; TRBD2 matches at 11 bases. V was clipped by 5 bases and J by 0 bases; unmatched bases: 11. Germline CDR1 DFQATT, CDR2 SNEGSKA (reference sequence). The CDR3 totals 18 residues. This CDR3 is CSALPRLAGPANTGELFF. The CDR3 DNA reads as TGCAGTGCTCTTCCTCGACTAGCGGGACCCGCGAACACCGGGGAGCTGTTTTTT.

In this sample, this clonotype turned up many times. The gene calls are TRBV12-3 or TRBV12-4 and TRBJ1-1; unclear D gene. The V gene lost 5 bases and the J gene lost 2 bases, with 15 bases spanning the gap. This CDR3 spans 15 amino acids. CDR3 sequence reads: CASSPAQTKNTEAFF. As DNA, the CDR3 is TGTGCCAGCAGTCCGGCCCAGACAAAAAACACTGAAGCTTTCTTT.

V usage is TRBV2 and J usage is TRBJ2-7; D is perhaps TRBD1 (6 bases). The CDR3 length is 17 residues. Trimming cost V 6 bases and J 5 bases, with 26 bases left between them. The germline CDR1 and CDR2 sequences are SNHLY and FYNNEI. In nucleotides, the CDR3 is TGTGCCAGCAGCCGGGACACCACCCTTGGGTTGCGAAACGAGCAGTACTTC. It encodes CASSRDTTLGLRNEQYF.

This clonotype was picked up many times. The chain recombines TRBV9 with TRBJ1-2, with unresolved D. Trimming removed 3 bases from V and 6 bases from J, with 12 bases in between. This CDR3 region has 13 residues. Germline V CDR1 and CDR2: SGDLS, YYNGEE. CDR3 bases: TGTGCCAGCAGCGCTCAGGTTTTTGATGGCTACACCTTC. Encoded protein: CASSAQVFDGYTF.

There are many counts of this clonotype. The chain employs TRBV5-1 and TRBJ2-7; 8 bases fit TRBD2. The CDR3 runs 15 residues. Trimming removed 0 bases from V and 4 bases from J; junction bases left unmatched: 6. CDR1 SGHRS and CDR2 YFSETQ come from the germline V gene. In nucleotides, the CDR3 is TGCGCCAGCAGCTTGGCCGGGAGGGCCGGGTACGAGCAGTACTTC. It is translated as CASSLAGRAGYEQYF.

This clonotype was picked up many times. The chain uses TRBV7-9 and TRBJ1-5; D uncertain. This CDR3 is built from 13 residues. Trimming shortened V by 5 bases and J by 9 bases, and 14 bases separated the two germline ends. The germline gives CDR1 SEHNR, CDR2 FQNEAQ (reference sequence). The CDR3 region has the DNA TGTGCCAGCAGCCGTAATGAGGGCTTGCCCCAGCATTTT. Its translation: CASSRNEGLPQHF.

J is TRBJ1-3 and V is TRBV6-2 or TRBV6-3; no definite D call. The CDR3 covers 12 residues. The ends were cut back, 4 bases at V and 0 bases at J, with 1 base in the middle. Germline assignment: CDR1 MNHEY and CDR2 SVGEGT. CDR3 DNA sequence: TGTGCCAGCAGTTTCTCTGGAAACACCATATATTTT. Translated: CASSFSGNTIYF.

This clonotype showed up many times. At one end, the junction sequence differs from germline, possibly due to a read error. The chain carries TRBV6-4 and TRBJ2-7; the D gene is possibly TRBD2 (5 bases). The CDR3 loop spans 13 amino acids. In germline, CDR1 is MRHNA, CDR2 SNTAGT. The CDR3 nucleotides are TGTGTCAGCAGCGGCCCAGTATCCTACGAGCAGTACTTC. This gives the protein CVSSGPVSYEQYF.

Many counts were recorded for this clonotype. The chain is built from TRBV12-3 or TRBV12-4 and TRBJ2-1, with 8 bases lining up with TRBD2. J gave up 2 bases and V 3 bases, and 6 bases lay outside the gene matches. The CDR3 is made up of 16 amino acids. The CDR3 DNA is TGTGCCAGCAGTTTTTCTGGGACTAGGACCTACAATGAGCAGTTCTTC. This codes for CASSFSGTRTYNEQFF.

At least ten counts were recorded for this clonotype. The CDR3 DNA reads TGCAGTGGAATAGCGGGAGCCAATGAGCAGTTCTTC. Protein: CSGIAGANEQFF. This rearrangement joins TRBV20-1 to TRBJ2-1; 9 nucleotides line up with TRBD2. The CDR3 has 12 residues. With 7 bases clipped from V and 6 bases from J, the junction kept 4 bases outside the gene matches. The germline V gene encodes CDR1 DFQATT and CDR2 SNEGSKA (reference sequence).

This clonotype was found many times. This chain links TRBV24-1 with TRBJ1-5; a possible D gene is TRBD1 (6 bases). Trimming shortened V by 9 bases and J by 3 bases, and 14 bases separated the two germline ends. Germline CDR1 KGHDR, CDR2 SFDVKD. The CDR3 has 14 residues. The CDR3 bases are TGTGCCACCGAGGGGGGCGGATTCAATCAGCCCCAGCATTTT. Protein product: CATEGGGFNQPQHF.

This clonotype was seen many times. The chain employs TRBV2 and TRBJ2-1; 11 bases are a match to TRBD2. The V and J ends lost 6 bases and 8 bases, in that order; junction bases with no gene match: 12. The CDR3 runs to 16 residues. In germline, CDR1 is SNHLY, CDR2 FYNNEI. CDR3 sequence: CASSISGRAGWDEQFF. The DNA of the CDR3 is TGTGCCAGCAGCATTAGCGGGAGGGCCGGTTGGGATGAGCAGTTCTTC.

This rearrangement joins TRBV20-1 to TRBJ1-2; D remains unclear. V was cut by 5 bases and J by 4 bases, with 14 bases left in between. The CDR3 length is 13 residues. CDR1 is DFQATT, CDR2 SNEGSKA, per germline (reference sequence). The CDR3 here is CSAGTTEAYGYTF. In DNA, the CDR3 is TGCAGTGCTGGAACGACGGAGGCCTATGGCTACACCTTC.

This clonotype has a count of ten or more. This chain joins TRBV24-1 and TRBJ2-7; either TRBD1 or TRBD2 may fit D (5 bases each). V lost 5 bases, J lost 2 bases, and 12 bases lay in between. This CDR3 contains 14 residues. Germline CDR1 reads KGHDR; CDR2 reads SFDVKD. CDR3 bases: TGTGCCACCAGTGCAAGCGGACACACCTACGAGCAGTACTTC. This translates into CATSASGHTYEQYF.

This clonotype came up many times. The J gene is TRBJ2-7, the V gene TRBV7-6; TRBD1 agrees at 7 bases. Germline CDR1 reads SGHVS; CDR2 reads FNYEAQ. With 3 bases clipped from V and 5 bases from J, the junction kept 1 base outside the gene matches. The CDR3 spans 12 residues. CDR3 loop: CASSFTGDEQYF. CDR3 nucleotide sequence: TGTGCCAGCAGCTTTACAGGGGACGAGCAGTACTTC.

This clonotype has at least ten counts. The rearrangement links TRBV7-6 to TRBJ2-3, with 10 bases lining up with TRBD2. The V and J ends lost 0 bases and 1 base, in that order; junction bases with no gene match: 1. This CDR3 region has 16 residues. The germline V gene encodes CDR1 SGHVS and CDR2 FNYEAQ. The CDR3: CASSLAGTSGTDTQYF. Written as DNA, the CDR3 is TGTGCCAGCAGCTTAGCTGGGACTAGCGGCACAGATACGCAGTATTTT.

This clonotype has a count of ten or more. J is TRBJ1-3 and V is TRBV9, with D possibly being TRBD1 (6 bases). Germline V gene lookup returns CDR1 SGDLS and CDR2 YYNGEE. The CDR3 length is 16 residues. V was trimmed by 4 bases and J by 0 bases, leaving 14 bases between them. The CDR3 DNA sequence: TGTGCCAGCAGCCCCCGAGGGGGTAGCTCTGGAAACACCATATATTTT. It codes for CASSPRGGSSGNTIYF.

In its sample, this clonotype was seen many times. J is TRBJ2-7 and V is TRBV3-1; D is ambiguous. V lost 4 bases, J lost 7 bases, and 11 bases lay in between. Germline CDR1 is LGHDT and CDR2 is YNNKEL (reference sequence). The CDR3 totals 12 residues. CDR3 protein: CASSRHTEEQYF. The CDR3 DNA follows: TGTGCCAGCAGCCGACACACAGAAGAGCAGTACTTC.